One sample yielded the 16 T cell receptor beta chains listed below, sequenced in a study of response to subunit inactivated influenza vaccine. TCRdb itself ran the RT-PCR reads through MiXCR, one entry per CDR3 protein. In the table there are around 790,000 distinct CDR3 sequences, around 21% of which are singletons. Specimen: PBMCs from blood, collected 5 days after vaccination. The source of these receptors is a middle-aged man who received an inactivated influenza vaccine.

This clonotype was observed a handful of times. The CDR3 DNA sequence: TGCGCCAGCAGCCCCCTAGGGCCGACTGGTATCGGTGAGCAGTTCTTC. Its protein product is CASSPLGPTGIGEQFF. V and J are TRBV4-1 and TRBJ2-1; D is undetermined. Deletions cut 4 bases from V and 9 bases from J, with 22 bases between. The germline CDR1 and CDR2 sequences are MGHRA and YSYEKL. The CDR3 covers 16 residues.

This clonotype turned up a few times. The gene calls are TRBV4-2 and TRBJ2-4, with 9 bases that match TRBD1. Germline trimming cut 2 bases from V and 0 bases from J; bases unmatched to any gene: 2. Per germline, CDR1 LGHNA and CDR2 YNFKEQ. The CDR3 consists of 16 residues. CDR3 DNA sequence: TGTGCCAGCAGCCAATTGGACAGGGGAGCCAAAAACATTCAGTACTTC. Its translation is CASSQLDRGAKNIQYF.

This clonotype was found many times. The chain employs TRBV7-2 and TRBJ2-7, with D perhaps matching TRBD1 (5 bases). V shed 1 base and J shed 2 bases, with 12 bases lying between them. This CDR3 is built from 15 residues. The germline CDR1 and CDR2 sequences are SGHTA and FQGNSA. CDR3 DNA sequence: TGTGCCAGCAGCTTAGAGGAGACAGAGACCTACGAGCAGTACTTC. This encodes CASSLEETETYEQYF.

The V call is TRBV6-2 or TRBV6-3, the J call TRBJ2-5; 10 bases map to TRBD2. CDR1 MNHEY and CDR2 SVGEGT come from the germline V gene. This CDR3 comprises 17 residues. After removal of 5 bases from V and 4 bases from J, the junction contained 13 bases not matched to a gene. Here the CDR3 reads CASSPGQRTSGGETQYF. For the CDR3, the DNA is TGTGCCAGCAGTCCGGGACAGCGGACTAGCGGAGGAGAGACCCAGTACTTC.

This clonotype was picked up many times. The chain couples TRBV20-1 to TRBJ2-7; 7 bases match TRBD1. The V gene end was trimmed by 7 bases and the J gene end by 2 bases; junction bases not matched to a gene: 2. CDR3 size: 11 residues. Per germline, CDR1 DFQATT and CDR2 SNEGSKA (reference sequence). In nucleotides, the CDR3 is TGCAGTGGACAGGGTCCCTACGAGCAGTACTTC. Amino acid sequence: CSGQGPYEQYF.

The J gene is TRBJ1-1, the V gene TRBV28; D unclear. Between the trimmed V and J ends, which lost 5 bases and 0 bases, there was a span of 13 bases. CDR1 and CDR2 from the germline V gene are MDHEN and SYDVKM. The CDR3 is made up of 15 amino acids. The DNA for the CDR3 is TGTGCCAGCAGTCCCCGCCGCTCGCTGAACACTGAAGCTTTCTTT. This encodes CASSPRRSLNTEAFF.

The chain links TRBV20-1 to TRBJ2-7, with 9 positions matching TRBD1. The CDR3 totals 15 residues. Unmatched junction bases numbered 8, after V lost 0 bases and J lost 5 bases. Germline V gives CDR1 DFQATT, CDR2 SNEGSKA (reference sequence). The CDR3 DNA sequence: TGCAGTGCTAGAGATAGGGGACAGGGTCTCGACGAGCAGTACTTC. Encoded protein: CSARDRGQGLDEQYF.

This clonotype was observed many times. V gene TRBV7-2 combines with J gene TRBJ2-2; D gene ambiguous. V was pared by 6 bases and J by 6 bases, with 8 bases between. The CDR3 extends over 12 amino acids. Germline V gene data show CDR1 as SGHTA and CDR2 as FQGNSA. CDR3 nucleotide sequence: TGTGCCAGCAGTACTCCTCCCGGGGAGCTGTTTTTT. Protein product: CASSTPPGELFF.

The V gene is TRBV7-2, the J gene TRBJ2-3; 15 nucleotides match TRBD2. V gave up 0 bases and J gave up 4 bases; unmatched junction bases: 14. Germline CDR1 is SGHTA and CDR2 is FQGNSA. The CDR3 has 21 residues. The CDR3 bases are TGTGCCAGCAGCTTAGCGCGGACTAGCGGGAGGGCCGATATCAGCTCAGATACGCAGTATTTT. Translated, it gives CASSLARTSGRADISSDTQYF.

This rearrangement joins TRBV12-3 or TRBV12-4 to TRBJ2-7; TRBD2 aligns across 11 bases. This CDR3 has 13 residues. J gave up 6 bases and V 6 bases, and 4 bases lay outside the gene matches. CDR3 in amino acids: CASRLAGGGEQYF. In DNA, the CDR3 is TGTGCCAGCAGGCTAGCGGGGGGAGGCGAGCAGTACTTC.

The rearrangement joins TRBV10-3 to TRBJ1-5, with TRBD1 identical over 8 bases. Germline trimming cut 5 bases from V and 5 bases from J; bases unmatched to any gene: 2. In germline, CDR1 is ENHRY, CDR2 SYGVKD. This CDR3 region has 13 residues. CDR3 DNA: TGTGCCATCAGTCAACAGGGGGATCAGCCCCAGCATTTT. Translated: CAISQQGDQPQHF.

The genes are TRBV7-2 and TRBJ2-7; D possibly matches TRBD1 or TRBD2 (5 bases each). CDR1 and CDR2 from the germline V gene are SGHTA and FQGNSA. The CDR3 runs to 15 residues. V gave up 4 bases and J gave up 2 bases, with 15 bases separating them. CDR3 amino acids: CASSSQRGGPYEQYF. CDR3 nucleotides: TGTGCCAGCAGCTCCCAACGTGGGGGACCCTACGAGCAGTACTTC.

CDR3 region: CSARTHAQGWGETQYF. The CDR3 nucleotides read TGCAGTGCTAGAACACACGCTCAGGGGTGGGGGGAGACCCAGTACTTC. This chain connects TRBV20-1 to TRBJ2-5; D possibly corresponds to TRBD1 (6 bases). Germline V CDR1 and CDR2: DFQATT, SNEGSKA (reference sequence). Trimming stripped 2 bases from V and 5 bases from J, with 21 bases between. This CDR3 is 16 amino acids long.

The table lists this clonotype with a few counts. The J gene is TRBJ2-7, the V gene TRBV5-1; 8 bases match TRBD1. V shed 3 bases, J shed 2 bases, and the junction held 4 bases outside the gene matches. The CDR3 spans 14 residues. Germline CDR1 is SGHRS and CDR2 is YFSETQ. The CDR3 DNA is TGCGCCAGCAGCTCGGGACAGGTGGCCTACGAGCAGTACTTC. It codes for CASSSGQVAYEQYF.

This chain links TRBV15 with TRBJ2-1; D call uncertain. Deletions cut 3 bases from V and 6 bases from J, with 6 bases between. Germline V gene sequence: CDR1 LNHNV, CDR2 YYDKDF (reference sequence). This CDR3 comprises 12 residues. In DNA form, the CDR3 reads TGTGCCACCAGCAGGGCGCTCAATGAGCAGTTCTTC. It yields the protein CATSRALNEQFF.

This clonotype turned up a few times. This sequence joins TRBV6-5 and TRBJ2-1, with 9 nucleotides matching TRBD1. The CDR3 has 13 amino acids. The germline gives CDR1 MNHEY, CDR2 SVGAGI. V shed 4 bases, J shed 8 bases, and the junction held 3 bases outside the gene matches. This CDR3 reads CASSWDREHEQFF. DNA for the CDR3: TGTGCCAGCAGTTGGGACAGGGAACATGAGCAGTTCTTC.